This T cell receptor (beta chain) came from a study of blood T cell repertoires in COVID-19. Study details: COVID-19 samples, acute and convalescent, were from the United States, Italy and Spain. T cells, B-cell-depleted T cells, or PBMCs supplied cDNA or gDNA.

Per the authors' pipeline: Counts of nucleated cells, estimated from reference gene primer amplification, were obtained. Sequencing was performed with immunoSEQ multiplex PCR; in TCRdb, only in-frame clones are kept and a portion is missing. The DNA gave D and trimming, while V, J and clone size come from that table. Of 150,000 to 200,000 clones detected, roughly four fifths appear once; the ten largest clones hold 9.5% to 12%. The germline V gene has CDR1 MNHEY and CDR2 SVGAGI. V gave up 8 bases and J gave up 6 bases, with 22 bases separating them. The CDR3 is 15 residues long. The chain joins TRBV6-5 to TRBJ1-1; D possibly corresponds to TRBD1 (5 bases). Sample: peripheral blood. The origin of this receptor is a man between 60 and 75 years old with active or convalescent COVID-19. CDR3 in DNA: TGTGCCAGCCACTCCGCTGGGGCGGATGTCGCTGAAGCTTTCTTT. The encoded protein is CASHSAGADVAEAFF.